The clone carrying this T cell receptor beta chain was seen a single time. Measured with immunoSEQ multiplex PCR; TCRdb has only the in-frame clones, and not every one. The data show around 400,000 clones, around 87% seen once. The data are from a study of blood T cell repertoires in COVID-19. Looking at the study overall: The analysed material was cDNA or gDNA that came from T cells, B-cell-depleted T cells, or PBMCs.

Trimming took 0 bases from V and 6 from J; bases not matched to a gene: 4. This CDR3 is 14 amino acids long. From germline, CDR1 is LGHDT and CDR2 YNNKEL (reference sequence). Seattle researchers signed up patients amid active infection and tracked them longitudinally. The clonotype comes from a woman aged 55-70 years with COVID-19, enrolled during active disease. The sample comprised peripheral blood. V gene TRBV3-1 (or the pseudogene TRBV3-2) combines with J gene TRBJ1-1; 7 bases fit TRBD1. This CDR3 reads CASSQEDRVSEAFF. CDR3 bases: TGTGCCAGCAGCCAAGAAGACAGGGTCTCTGAAGCTTTCTTT.